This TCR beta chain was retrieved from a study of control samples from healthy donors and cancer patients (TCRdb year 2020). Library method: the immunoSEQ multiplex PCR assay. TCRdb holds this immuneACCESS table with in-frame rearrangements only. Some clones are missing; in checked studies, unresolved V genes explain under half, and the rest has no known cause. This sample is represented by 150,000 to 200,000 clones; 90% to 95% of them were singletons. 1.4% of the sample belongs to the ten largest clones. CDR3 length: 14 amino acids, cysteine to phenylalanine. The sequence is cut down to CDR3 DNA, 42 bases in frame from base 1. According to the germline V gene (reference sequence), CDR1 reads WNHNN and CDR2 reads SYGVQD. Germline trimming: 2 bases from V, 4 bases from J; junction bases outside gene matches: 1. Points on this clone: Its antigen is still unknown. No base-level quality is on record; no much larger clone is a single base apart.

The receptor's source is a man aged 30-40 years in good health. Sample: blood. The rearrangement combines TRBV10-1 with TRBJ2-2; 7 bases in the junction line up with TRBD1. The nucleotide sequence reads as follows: TGCGCCAGCAGTGAGCCAGGGGGCACCGGGGAGCTGTTTTTT. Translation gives CASSEPGGTGELFF.